Given below is one TCR beta chain in context. The antigen is not known. The record originates from a study of beta chain features in type 1 diabetes. Study-wide points: Researchers cautioned that cDNA sequencing could over-represent cells with high TCR expression. Compared with healthy donors, patients appeared to share more similar naive, central memory and regulatory TCRB repertoires. Insertions at VDJ junctions were less frequent in type 1 diabetes patients. These patients also deleted more nucleotides at the same junctions.

As every portion of the isolated RNA was reverse transcribed, the sequencing read expressed TCRB transcripts. The assay was immunoSEQ multiplex PCR, and TCRdb's table has in-frame clones only and misses some. This sample has tens of thousands of clones, with around a third found just once. Germline V gene data show CDR1 as SGHTA and CDR2 as FQGNSA. V was clipped by 5 bases and J by 3 bases; unmatched bases: 12. The CDR3 runs to 17 residues. Input material: stem cell memory CD4+ T cells from blood. The chain combines TRBV7-2 with TRBJ2-7, with 11 bases that match TRBD2. This receptor was taken from a young woman in good health. Here the CDR3 reads CASSVPFTGLAVYEQYF. The CDR3 DNA reads as TGTGCCAGCAGCGTACCCTTTACGGGACTAGCGGTCTACGAGCAGTACTTC. The whole variable domain, remainder taken from reference TRBV7-2 and TRBJ2-7, is GAGVSQSPSNKVTEKGKDVELRCDPISGHTALYWYRQSLGQGLEFLIYFQGNSAPDKSGLPSDRFSAERTGGSVSTLTIQRTQQEDSAVYLCASSVPFTGLAVYEQYFGPGTRLTVT.